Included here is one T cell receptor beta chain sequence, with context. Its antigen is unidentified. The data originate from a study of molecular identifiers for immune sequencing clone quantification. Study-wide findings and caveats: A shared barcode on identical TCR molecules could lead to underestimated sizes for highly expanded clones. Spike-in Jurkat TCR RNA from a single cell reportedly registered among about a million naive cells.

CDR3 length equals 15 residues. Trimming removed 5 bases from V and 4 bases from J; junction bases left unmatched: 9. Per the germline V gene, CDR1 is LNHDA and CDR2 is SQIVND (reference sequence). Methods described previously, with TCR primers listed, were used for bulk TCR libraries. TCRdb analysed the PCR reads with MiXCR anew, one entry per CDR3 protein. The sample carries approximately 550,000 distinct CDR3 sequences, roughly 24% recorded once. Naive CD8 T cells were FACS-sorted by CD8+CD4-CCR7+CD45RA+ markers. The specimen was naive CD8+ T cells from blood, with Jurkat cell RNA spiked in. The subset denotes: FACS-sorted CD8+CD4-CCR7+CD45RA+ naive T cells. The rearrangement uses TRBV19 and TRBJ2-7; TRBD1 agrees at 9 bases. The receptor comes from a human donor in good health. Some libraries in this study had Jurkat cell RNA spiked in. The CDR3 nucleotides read TGTGCCAGTAGTGTGTATCCGGGACAGGGTTACGAGCAGTACTTC. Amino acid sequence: CASSVYPGQGYEQYF. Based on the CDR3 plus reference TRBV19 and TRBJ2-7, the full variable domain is DGGITQSPKYLFRKEGQNVTLSCEQNLNHDAMYWYRQDPGQGLRLIYYSQIVNDFQKGDIAEGYSVSREKKESFPLTVTSAQKNPTAFYLCASSVYPGQGYEQYFGPGTRLTVT.